This T cell receptor beta chain was observed in a study of shared clonotypes between healthy human individuals. Study-wide findings and caveats: The sharing of about 5% of naive CD4 clonotypes was seen across a few donors.

With regard to this clone: Its antigen is as yet unknown.

Here immunoSEQ multiplex PCR was the method, and the copy in TCRdb shows in-frame clones only, minus some. The data hold about 1.1 million clones, with 70% to 80% observed a single time. The TCR comes from a man younger than 35 in good health. Some clones in this sample may be carry-over from other donors' samples. Sequenced: memory CD4+ T cells from PBMCs. Noted subset: CD45RA-negative fraction.

Here the CDR3 DNA reads TGCGCCAGCGGGACTAGCGGGAGGTCAGATACGCAGTATTTT. It yields the protein CASGTSGRSDTQYF. The chain joins TRBV10-2 to TRBJ2-3; 15 nucleotides agree with TRBD2. With V trimmed by 8 bases and J by 4 bases, 1 base remained unmatched. CDR3 length equals 14 residues. The V gene's germline CDR1 is WSHSY and CDR2 SAAADI.